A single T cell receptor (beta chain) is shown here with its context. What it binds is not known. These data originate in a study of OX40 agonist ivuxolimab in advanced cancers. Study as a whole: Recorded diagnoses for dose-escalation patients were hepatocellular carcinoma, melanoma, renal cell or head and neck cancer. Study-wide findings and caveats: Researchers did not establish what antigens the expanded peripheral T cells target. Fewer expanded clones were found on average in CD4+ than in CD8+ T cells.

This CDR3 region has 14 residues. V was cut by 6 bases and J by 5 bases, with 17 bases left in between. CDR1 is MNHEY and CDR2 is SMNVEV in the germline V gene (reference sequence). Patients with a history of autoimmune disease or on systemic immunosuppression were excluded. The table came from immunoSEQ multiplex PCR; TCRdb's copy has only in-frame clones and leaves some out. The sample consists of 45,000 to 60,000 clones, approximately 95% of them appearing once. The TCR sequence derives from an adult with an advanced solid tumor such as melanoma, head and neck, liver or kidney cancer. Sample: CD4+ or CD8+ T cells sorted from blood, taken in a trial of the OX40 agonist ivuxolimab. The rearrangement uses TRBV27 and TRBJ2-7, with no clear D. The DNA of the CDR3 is TGTGCCAGCAGCACGGGCATTGTGGCCGACGAGCAGTACTTC. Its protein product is CASSTGIVADEQYF.